One and the same sample provided the 20 T cell receptor beta chains below, sequenced in a study of blood T cell repertoires in COVID-19. Sequencing was performed with immunoSEQ multiplex PCR; in TCRdb, only in-frame clones are kept and a portion is missing. The sample lists roughly 300,000 clones; almost 85% were seen once. The source material was peripheral blood. The receptors shown here come from a human donor in a cohort sampled during active COVID-19.

This clone was observed a handful of times. The chain employs TRBV4-1 and TRBJ2-7; 7 bases line up with TRBD1. The V and J ends lost 1 base and 6 bases, in that order; junction bases with no gene match: 9. CDR3 length equals 15 residues. CDR1 MGHRA and CDR2 YSYEKL come from the germline V gene. Here the CDR3 DNA reads TGCGCCAGCAGCCAAGCCGACAGGGAAGCTACCGAGCAGTACTTC. Translated: CASSQADREATEQYF.

The chain combines TRBV9 with TRBJ2-1; D unresolved. Germline assignment: CDR1 SGDLS and CDR2 YYNGEE. The CDR3 is 14 residues long. With 1 base removed from V and 0 bases from J, the gap between germline ends came to 5 bases. The CDR3 sequence is CASSVSGSYNEQFF. The CDR3 DNA is TGTGCCAGCAGCGTATCGGGCTCCTACAATGAGCAGTTCTTC. Variable domain in full (rest from reference TRBV9 and TRBJ2-1): DSGVTQTPKHLITATGQRVTLRCSPRSGDLSVYWYQQSLDQGLQFLIQYYNGEERAKGNILERFSAQQFPDLHSELNLSSLELGDSALYFCASSVSGSYNEQFFGPGTRLTVL.

The V and J genes are TRBV6-6 and TRBJ1-1; 8 bases agree with TRBD1. Germline V gene sequence: CDR1 MNHNY, CDR2 SVGAGI (reference sequence). The CDR3 is 16 residues long. The V gene end was trimmed by 0 bases and the J gene end by 5 bases; junction bases not matched to a gene: 8. For the CDR3, the DNA is TGTGCCAGCAGTTACTCGTCCGGGACAGGAAGGACTGAAGCTTTCTTT. This gives the protein CASSYSSGTGRTEAFF.

The chain combines TRBV10-3 with TRBJ2-7; 8 nucleotides agree with TRBD1. V lost 2 bases to trimming and J lost 7 bases; unmatched junction nucleotides: 4. CDR3 length: 13 residues. Germline V CDR1 and CDR2: ENHRY, SYGVKD. As DNA, the CDR3 is TGTGCCATCAGTGAGGCGACAGGGGAGGAGCAGTACTTC. Protein product: CAISEATGEEQYF.

The chain is built from TRBV19 and TRBJ2-1; D might be TRBD1 (5 bases). CDR1 and CDR2 (germline): LNHDA, SQIVND (reference sequence). This CDR3 has 12 residues. V was pared by 5 bases and J by 9 bases, with 11 bases between. CDR3 protein: CASSVRTFEQFF. The CDR3 DNA sequence: TGTGCCAGTAGTGTCAGGACATTTGAGCAGTTCTTC.

The chain has TRBV27 and TRBJ2-1; D is ambiguous. Trimming took off 6 bases at V and 7 bases at J, with 22 bases between the two ends. CDR3 length equals 16 residues. Germline V gene data show CDR1 as MNHEY and CDR2 as SMNVEV (reference sequence). The CDR3 reads CASSPRKQQTDNEQFF. CDR3 DNA sequence: TGTGCCAGCAGCCCACGAAAACAGCAAACAGATAATGAGCAGTTCTTC.

The rearrangement joins TRBV19 to TRBJ1-5; D ambiguous. This CDR3 has 14 residues. The ends were cut back, 6 bases at V and 1 base at J, with 10 bases in the middle. The germline V gene has CDR1 LNHDA and CDR2 SQIVND (reference sequence). DNA for the CDR3: TGTGCCAGTAGGAGTACACAGAGCAATCAGCCCCAGCATTTT. This encodes CASRSTQSNQPQHF. Full variable domain (rest looked up from reference TRBV19 and TRBJ1-5): DGGITQSPKYLFRKEGQNVTLSCEQNLNHDAMYWYRQDPGQGLRLIYYSQIVNDFQKGDIAEGYSVSREKKESFPLTVTSAQKNPTAFYLCASRSTQSNQPQHFGDGTRLSIL.

This clone has a single count. The genes are TRBV2 and TRBJ1-2; D not certain. V was cut by 0 bases and J by 3 bases, with 8 bases left in between. Germline V CDR1 and CDR2: SNHLY, FYNNEI. The CDR3 length is 14 residues. CDR3 sequence (DNA): TGTGCCAGCAGTGAAGCGCTTCAGGACTATGGCTACACCTTC. Protein sequence: CASSEALQDYGYTF.

V usage is TRBV7-2 and J usage is TRBJ1-1; 8 bases are a match to TRBD1. The CDR3 consists of 13 residues. Unmatched junction bases numbered 9, after V lost 5 bases and J lost 10 bases. Germline V lookup: CDR1 SGHTA, CDR2 FQGNSA. The CDR3, as DNA: TGTGCCAGCAGCCCGGGACAGGCCTTGGGAGCTTTCTTT. Its protein product is CASSPGQALGAFF.

The chain combines TRBV10-3 with TRBJ2-7; D is uncertain. The CDR3 is made up of 13 amino acids. Germline V gene lookup returns CDR1 ENHRY and CDR2 SYGVKD. V lost 5 bases, J lost 0 bases, and 8 bases lay in between. The CDR3 sequence: CAISPTDSYEQYF. The CDR3 bases are TGTGCCATCAGTCCCACAGACTCCTACGAGCAGTACTTC.

This chain links TRBV27 with TRBJ2-5, with TRBD1 matching 8 bases. The J segment lost 4 bases and the V segment lost 8 bases, leaving 12 bases of the junction unmatched. The CDR3 loop spans 15 amino acids. CDR1 MNHEY and CDR2 SMNVEV come from the germline V gene (reference sequence). The CDR3 nucleotides read TGTGCCAGCGGCTACGACAGGGGCGATATAGAGACCCAGTACTTC. It is translated as CASGYDRGDIETQYF.

The V and J genes are TRBV6-5 and TRBJ2-7, with no clear D. The V gene lost 7 bases and the J gene lost 4 bases, with 11 bases spanning the gap. Germline V lookup: CDR1 MNHEY, CDR2 SVGAGI. The CDR3 contains 12 residues. This CDR3 reads CASTRGEYEQYF. The CDR3 coding sequence is TGTGCCAGCACCCGAGGAGAATACGAGCAGTACTTC.

This clone was seen ten or more times. The chain employs TRBV19 and TRBJ2-7; weak D call: TRBD2 (6 bases). Germline-derived CDR1 and CDR2 are LNHDA and SQIVND (reference sequence). V dropped 6 bases and J dropped 3 bases, with 18 bases sitting between them. The CDR3 totals 15 residues. CDR3 DNA: TGTGCCAGTAGACTTTCGGGGGAAATGATCTACGAGCAGTACTTC. Translation gives CASRLSGEMIYEQYF. Variable domain in full (rest from reference TRBV19 and TRBJ2-7): DGGITQSPKYLFRKEGQNVTLSCEQNLNHDAMYWYRQDPGQGLRLIYYSQIVNDFQKGDIAEGYSVSREKKESFPLTVTSAQKNPTAFYLCASRLSGEMIYEQYFGPGTRLTVT.

The CDR3 here is CASSVVTSPFYGYTF. DNA for the CDR3: TGTGCCAGCAGCGTAGTTACATCGCCCTTCTATGGCTACACCTTC. V gene TRBV9 combines with J gene TRBJ1-2; D unclear. This CDR3 region has 15 residues. With 0 bases removed from V and 4 bases from J, the gap between germline ends came to 13 bases. Germline CDR1 is SGDLS and CDR2 is YYNGEE.

The rearrangement joins TRBV4-2 to TRBJ2-3; 8 positions agree with TRBD2. J was trimmed by 0 bases and V by 6 bases; bases with no gene match: 5. Germline V CDR1 and CDR2: LGHNA, YNFKEQ. The CDR3 runs 15 residues. The CDR3 here is CASRYSGVSTDTQYF. The DNA for the CDR3 is TGTGCCAGCAGATATAGCGGGGTTAGCACAGATACGCAGTATTTT.

The CDR3 DNA is TGCAGCGTTGAGAGGGACACAAGGAGATACACTGAAGCTTTCTTT. Translation gives CSVERDTRRYTEAFF. This chain uses TRBV29-1 with TRBJ1-1, with a possible D match to TRBD1 (6 bases). The CDR3 consists of 15 residues. V was clipped by 3 bases and J by 3 bases, with 17 bases between them. CDR1 is SQVTM, CDR2 ANQGSEA, per germline.

This clone has just one count. This chain joins TRBV28 and TRBJ2-5, with D tentatively TRBD2 (6 bases). Trimming took 6 bases from V and 1 from J, leaving 9 bases between them. This CDR3 has 13 amino acids. The V gene's germline CDR1 is MDHEN and CDR2 SYDVKM. CDR3 nucleotide sequence: TGTGCCAGCAGCCGGGACTTCCAAGAGACCCAGTACTTC. This codes for CASSRDFQETQYF. Filled out from reference TRBV28 and TRBJ2-5, the complete variable domain reads DVKVTQSSRYLVKRTGEKVFLECVQDMDHENMFWYRQDPGLGLRLIYFSYDVKMKEKGDIPEGYSVSREKKERFSLILESASTNQTSMYLCASSRDFQETQYFGPGTRLLVL.

The CDR3 here is CAWGTGFGEKLFF. The DNA for the CDR3 is TGTGCCTGGGGGACAGGGTTTGGTGAAAAACTGTTTTTT. J is TRBJ1-4 and V is TRBV30, with 9 bases that match TRBD1. The germline gives CDR1 GTSNPN, CDR2 SVGIG (reference sequence). V gave up 5 bases and J gave up 7 bases; unmatched junction bases: 5. CDR3 length: 13 amino acids.

This clone was counted only a few times. This chain uses TRBV14 with TRBJ1-6; D not certain. V was shortened by 1 base and J by 7 bases, with 5 bases between the two germline ends. Germline CDR1 SGHDN, CDR2 FVKESK. There are 13 residues in the CDR3. In nucleotides, the CDR3 is TGTGCCAGCAGCCAAGTAGTAAATTCACCCCTCCACTTT. Protein: CASSQVVNSPLHF.

DNA of the CDR3: TGTGCCAGTACACTAGCGGGGGCGGCGAACACCGGGGAGCTGTTTTTT. Translation gives CASTLAGAANTGELFF. V and J are TRBV19 and TRBJ2-2, with 11 bases that match TRBD2. The CDR3 has 16 residues. Germline V CDR1 and CDR2: LNHDA, SQIVND (reference sequence). V lost 7 bases and J lost 0; bases outside the gene matches: 4.